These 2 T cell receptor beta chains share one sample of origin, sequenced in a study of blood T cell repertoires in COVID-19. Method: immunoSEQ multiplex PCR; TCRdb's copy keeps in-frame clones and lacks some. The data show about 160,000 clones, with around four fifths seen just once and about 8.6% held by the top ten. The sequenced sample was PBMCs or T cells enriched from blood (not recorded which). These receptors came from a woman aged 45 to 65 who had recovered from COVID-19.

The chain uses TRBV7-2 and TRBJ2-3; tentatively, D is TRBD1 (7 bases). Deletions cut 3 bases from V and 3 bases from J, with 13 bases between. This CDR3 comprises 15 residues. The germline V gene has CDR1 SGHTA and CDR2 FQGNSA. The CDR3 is CASSFQTGRTDTQYF. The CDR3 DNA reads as TGTGCCAGCAGCTTTCAGACAGGGAGGACAGATACGCAGTATTTT.

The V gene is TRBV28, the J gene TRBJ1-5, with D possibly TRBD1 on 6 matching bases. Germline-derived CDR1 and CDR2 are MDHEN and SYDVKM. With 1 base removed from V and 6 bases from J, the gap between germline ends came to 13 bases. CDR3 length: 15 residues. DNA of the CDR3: TGTGCCAGCAGTTTATCAACAGGGATAGGTCAGCCCCAGCATTTT. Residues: CASSLSTGIGQPQHF.